Sequencing of this T cell receptor beta chain was carried out in a study of OX40 agonist ivuxolimab in advanced cancers. Background on the study: Ivuxolimab was delivered to patients intravenously every 2 weeks at doses spanning 0.01 to 10 mg/kg.

Assay used: immunoSEQ multiplex PCR; TCRdb lists only in-frame clones, some missing. This sample has approximately 65,000 clones, with around 90% found just once. CDR3 length: 14 residues. After removal of 4 bases from V and 2 bases from J, the junction contained 6 bases not matched to a gene. Germline CDR1 reads SQVTM; CDR2 reads ANQGSEA. V usage is TRBV29-1 and J usage is TRBJ2-5, with TRBD1 matching over 8 bases. This receptor was taken from an adult with an advanced solid tumor such as melanoma, head and neck, liver or kidney cancer. Sample: CD4+ or CD8+ T cells sorted from blood, taken in a trial of the OX40 agonist ivuxolimab. This CDR3 reads CSVVPGQEQETQYF. The CDR3 nucleotides read TGCAGCGTTGTGCCGGGACAGGAACAAGAGACCCAGTACTTC.